Many counts were recorded for the clone carrying this T cell receptor (beta chain). Antigen unknown. TCRdb processed the PCR reads anew with MiXCR; each CDR3 protein has one entry. The table records about 640,000 distinct CDR3 sequences, just under 20% of them present only once. Per germline, CDR1 MGHRA and CDR2 YSYEKL. There are 15 residues in the CDR3. V trimming: 2 bases; J trimming: 4 bases; junction bases outside the gene matches: 3. This specimen comes from a study of molecular identifiers for immune sequencing clone quantification. Findings and limits, study-wide: Identical TCR molecules can share a barcode, and this sharing could underestimate highly expanded clone sizes. Whereas clones above 20 RNA copies held under 1% of naive-cell molecules, they held over 98% of effector molecules.

The material sequenced was naive CD8+ T cells from blood, with Jurkat cell RNA spiked in. The sample's subset: FACS-sorted CD8+CD4-CCR7+CD45RA+ naive T cells. The sequence was collected from a human donor in good health. Some libraries in this study had Jurkat cell RNA spiked in. V usage is TRBV4-1 and J usage is TRBJ2-3, with 10 bases identical to TRBD2. Here the CDR3 DNA reads TGCGCCAGCAGCCAAAGCGGGGGGGCTCCAGATACGCAGTATTTT. This sequence encodes CASSQSGGAPDTQYF.